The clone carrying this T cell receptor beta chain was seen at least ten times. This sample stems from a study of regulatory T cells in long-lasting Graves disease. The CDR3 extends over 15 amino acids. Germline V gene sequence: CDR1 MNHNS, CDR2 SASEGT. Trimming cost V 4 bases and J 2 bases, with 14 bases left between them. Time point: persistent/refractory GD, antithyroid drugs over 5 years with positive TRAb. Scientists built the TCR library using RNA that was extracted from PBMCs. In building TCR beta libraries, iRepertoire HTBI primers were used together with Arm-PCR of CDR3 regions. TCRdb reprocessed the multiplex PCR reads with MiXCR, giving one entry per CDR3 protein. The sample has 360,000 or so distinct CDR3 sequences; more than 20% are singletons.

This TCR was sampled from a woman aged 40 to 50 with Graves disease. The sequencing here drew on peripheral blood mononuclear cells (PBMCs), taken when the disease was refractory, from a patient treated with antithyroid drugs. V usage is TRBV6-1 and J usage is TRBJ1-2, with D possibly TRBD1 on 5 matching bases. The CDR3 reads CASSGGTGGNYGYTF. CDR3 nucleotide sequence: TGTGCCAGCAGTGGGGGCACCGGTGGGAACTATGGCTACACCTTC.